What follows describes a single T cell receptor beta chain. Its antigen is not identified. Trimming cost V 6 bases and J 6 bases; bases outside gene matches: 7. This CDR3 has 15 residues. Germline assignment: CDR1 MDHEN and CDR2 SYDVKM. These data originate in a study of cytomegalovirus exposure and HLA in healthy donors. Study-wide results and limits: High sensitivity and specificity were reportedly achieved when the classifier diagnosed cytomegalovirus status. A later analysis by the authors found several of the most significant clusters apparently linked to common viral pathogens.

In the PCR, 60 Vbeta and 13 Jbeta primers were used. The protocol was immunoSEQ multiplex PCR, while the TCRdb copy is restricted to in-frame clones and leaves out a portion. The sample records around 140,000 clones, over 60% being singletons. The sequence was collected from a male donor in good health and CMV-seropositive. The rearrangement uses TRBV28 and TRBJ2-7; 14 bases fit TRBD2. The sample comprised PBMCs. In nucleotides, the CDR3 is TGTGCCAGCAGACCCGGGACTAGCGGGAGACGCGAGCAGTACTTC. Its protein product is CASRPGTSGRREQYF.